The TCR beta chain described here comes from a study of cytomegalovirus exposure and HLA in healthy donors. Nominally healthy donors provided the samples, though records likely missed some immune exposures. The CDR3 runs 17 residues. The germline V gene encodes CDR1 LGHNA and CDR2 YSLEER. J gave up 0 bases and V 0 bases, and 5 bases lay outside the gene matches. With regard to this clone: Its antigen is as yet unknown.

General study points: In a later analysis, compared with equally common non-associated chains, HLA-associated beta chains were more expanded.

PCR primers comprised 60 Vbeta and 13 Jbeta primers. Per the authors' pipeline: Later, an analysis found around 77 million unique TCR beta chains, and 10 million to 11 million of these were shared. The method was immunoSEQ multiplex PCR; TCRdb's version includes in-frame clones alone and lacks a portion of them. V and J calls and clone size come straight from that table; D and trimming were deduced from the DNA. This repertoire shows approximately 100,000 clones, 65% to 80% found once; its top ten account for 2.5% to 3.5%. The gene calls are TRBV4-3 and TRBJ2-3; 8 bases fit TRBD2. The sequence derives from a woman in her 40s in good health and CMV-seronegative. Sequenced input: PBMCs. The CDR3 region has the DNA TGCGCCAGCAGCCAAGATTTGAGCGGGGGTAGCACAGATACGCAGTATTTT. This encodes CASSQDLSGGSTDTQYF.